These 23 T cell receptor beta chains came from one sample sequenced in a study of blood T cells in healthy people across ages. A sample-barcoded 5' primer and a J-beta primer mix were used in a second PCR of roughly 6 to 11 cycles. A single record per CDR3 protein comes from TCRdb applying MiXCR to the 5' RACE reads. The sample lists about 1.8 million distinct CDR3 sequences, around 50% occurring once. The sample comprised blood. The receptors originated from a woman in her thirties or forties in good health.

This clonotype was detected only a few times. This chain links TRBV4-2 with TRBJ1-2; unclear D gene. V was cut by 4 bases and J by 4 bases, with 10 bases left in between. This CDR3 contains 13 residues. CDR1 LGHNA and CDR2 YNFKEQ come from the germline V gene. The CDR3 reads CASSPVDRYGYTF. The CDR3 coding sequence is TGTGCCAGCAGCCCCGTAGACCGCTATGGCTACACCTTC.

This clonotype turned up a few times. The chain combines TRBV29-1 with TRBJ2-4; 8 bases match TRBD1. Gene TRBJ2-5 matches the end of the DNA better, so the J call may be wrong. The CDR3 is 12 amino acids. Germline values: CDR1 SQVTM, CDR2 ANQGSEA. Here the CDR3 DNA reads TGCAGCGTGACAGGGGTATTAACGACCCAGTACTTC. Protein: CSVTGVLTTQYF.

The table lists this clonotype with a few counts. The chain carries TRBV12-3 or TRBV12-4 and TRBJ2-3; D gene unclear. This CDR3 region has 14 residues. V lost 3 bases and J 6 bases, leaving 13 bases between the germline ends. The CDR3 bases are TGTGCCAGCAGTTTTGACCACACCGGGGATACGCAGTATTTT. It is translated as CASSFDHTGDTQYF.

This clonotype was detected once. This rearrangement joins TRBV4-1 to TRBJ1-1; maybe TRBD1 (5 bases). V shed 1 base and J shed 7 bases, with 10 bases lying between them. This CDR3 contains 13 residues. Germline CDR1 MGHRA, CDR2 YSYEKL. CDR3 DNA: TGCGCCAGCAGCCAAGTGGGGCAGGGTGAAGCTTTCTTT. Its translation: CASSQVGQGEAFF.

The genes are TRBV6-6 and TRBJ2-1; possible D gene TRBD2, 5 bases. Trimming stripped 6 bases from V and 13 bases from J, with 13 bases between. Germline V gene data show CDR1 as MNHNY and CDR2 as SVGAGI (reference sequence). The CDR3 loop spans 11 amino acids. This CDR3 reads CASRLAGVQFF. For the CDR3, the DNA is TGTGCCAGCAGGTTGGCGGGTGTACAGTTCTTC.

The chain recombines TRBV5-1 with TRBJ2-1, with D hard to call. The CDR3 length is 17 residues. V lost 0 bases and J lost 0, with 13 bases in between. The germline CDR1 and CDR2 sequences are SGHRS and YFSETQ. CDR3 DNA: TGCGCCAGCAGCTTGGCGTGGCCGCCGAACTCCTACAATGAGCAGTTCTTC. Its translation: CASSLAWPPNSYNEQFF.

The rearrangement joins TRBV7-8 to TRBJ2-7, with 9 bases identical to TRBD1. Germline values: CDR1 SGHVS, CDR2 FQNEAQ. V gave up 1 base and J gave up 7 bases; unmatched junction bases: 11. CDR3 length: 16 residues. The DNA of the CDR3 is TGTGCCAGCAGCTTAGGGGACAGGGCCTTCCGGAGAGAGCAGTACTTC. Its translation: CASSLGDRAFRREQYF.

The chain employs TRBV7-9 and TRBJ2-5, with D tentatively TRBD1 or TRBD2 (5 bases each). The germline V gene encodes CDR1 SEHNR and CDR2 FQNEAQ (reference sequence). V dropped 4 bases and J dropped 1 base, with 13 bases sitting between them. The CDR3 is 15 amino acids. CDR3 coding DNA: TGTGCCAGCAGCTCCTACAGGAGGTCCCAAGAGACCCAGTACTTC. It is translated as CASSSYRRSQETQYF.

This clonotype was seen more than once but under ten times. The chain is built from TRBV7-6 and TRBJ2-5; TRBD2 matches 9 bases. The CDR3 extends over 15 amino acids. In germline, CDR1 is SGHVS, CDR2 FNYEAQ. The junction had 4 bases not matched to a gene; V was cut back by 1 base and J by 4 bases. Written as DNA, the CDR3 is TGTGCCAGCAGCTTAGGGCCTAGCGGGGCAGAGACCCAGTACTTC. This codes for CASSLGPSGAETQYF.

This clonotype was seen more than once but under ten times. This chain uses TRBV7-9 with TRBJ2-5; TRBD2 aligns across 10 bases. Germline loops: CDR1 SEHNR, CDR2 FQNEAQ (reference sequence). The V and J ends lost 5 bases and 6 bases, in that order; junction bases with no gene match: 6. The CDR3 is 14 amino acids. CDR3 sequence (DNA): TGTGCCAGCAGCACGGGACTAGCGCGAAAGACCCAGTACTTC. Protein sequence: CASSTGLARKTQYF.

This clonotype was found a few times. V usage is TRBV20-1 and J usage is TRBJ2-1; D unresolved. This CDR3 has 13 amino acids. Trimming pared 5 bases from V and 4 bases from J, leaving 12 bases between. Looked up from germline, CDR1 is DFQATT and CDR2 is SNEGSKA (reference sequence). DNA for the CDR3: TGCAGTGCTTCCCCCCCCGGGTACAATGAGCAGTTCTTC. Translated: CSASPPGYNEQFF.

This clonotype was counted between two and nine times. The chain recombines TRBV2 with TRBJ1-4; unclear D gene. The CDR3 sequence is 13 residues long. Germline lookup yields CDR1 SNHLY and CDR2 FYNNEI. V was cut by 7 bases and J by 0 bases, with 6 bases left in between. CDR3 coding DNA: TGTGCCAGCATAGGCACAACTAATGAAAAACTGTTTTTT. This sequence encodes CASIGTTNEKLFF. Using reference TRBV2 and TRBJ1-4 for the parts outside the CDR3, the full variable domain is EPEVTQTPSHQVTQMGQEVILRCVPISNHLYFYWYRQILGQKVEFLVSFYNNEISEKSEIFDDQFSVERPDGSNFTLKIRSTKLEDSAMYFCASIGTTNEKLFFGSGTQLSVL.

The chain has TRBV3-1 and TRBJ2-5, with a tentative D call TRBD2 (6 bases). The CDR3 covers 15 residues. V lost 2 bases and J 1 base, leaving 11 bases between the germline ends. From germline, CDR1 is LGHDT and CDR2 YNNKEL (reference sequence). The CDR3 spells CASSQQLGLQETQYF. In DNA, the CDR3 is TGTGCCAGCAGCCAACAACTGGGACTCCAAGAGACCCAGTACTTC.

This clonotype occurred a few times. The CDR3 region has the DNA TGCAGCGTTGAAGATCAAAGTGGCGGGTACTTC. Translating gives CSVEDQSGGYF. The chain combines TRBV29-1 with TRBJ2-5, with D unclear. The V end was cut by 0 bases, the J end by 13 bases, with 12 bases between. The CDR3 is 11 amino acids. The germline CDR1 and CDR2 sequences are SQVTM and ANQGSEA.

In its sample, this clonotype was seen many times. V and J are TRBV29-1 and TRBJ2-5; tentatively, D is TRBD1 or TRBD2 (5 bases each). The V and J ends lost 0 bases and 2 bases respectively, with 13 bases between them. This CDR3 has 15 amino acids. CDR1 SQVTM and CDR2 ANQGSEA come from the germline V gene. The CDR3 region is CSVEEPRGFQETQYF. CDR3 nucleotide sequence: TGCAGCGTTGAAGAGCCGAGGGGTTTTCAAGAGACCCAGTACTTC.

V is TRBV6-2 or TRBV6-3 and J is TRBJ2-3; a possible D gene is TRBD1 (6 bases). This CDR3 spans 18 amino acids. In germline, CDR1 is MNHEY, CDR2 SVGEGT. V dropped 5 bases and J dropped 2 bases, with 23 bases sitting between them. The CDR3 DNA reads TGTGCCAGCAGTGCTACGGGACACCGAAGAGCGGCCACAGATACGCAGTATTTT. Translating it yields CASSATGHRRAATDTQYF.

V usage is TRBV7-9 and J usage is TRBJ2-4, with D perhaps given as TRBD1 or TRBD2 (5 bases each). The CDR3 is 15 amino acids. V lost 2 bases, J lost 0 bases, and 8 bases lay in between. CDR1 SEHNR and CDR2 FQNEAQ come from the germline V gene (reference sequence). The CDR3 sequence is CASSLTGLAKNIQYF. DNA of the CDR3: TGTGCCAGCAGCTTAACAGGACTAGCCAAAAACATTCAGTACTTC.

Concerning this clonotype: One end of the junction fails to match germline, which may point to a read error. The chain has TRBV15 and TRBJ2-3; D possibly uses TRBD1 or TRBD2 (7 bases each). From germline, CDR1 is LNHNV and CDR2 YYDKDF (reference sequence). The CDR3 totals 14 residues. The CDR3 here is CAASRGTITDTQYF. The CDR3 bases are TGTGCCGCCAGCAGGGGGACTATCACAGATACGCAGTATTTT.

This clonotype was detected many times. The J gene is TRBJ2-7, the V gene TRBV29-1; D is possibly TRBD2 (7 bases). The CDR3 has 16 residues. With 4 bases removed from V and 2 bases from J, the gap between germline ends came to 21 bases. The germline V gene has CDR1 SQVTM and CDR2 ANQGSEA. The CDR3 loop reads CSVASGGRRDTYEQYF. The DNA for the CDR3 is TGCAGCGTTGCATCGGGGGGCAGGAGAGACACCTACGAGCAGTACTTC.

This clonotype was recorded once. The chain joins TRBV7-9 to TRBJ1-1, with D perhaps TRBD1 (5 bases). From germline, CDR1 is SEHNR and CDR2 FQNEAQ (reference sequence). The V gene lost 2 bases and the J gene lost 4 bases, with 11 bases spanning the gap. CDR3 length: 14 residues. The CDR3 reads CASSLFQGGTEAFF. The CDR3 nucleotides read TGTGCCAGCAGCTTATTTCAGGGAGGCACTGAAGCTTTCTTT.

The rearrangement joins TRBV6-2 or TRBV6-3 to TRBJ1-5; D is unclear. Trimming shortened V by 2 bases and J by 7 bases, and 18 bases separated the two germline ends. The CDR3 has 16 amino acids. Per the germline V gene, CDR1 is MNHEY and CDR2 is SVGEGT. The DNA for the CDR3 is TGTGCCAGCAGTTACCCCCCGGGAGCCCTGGGGCAGCCCCAGCATTTT. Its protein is CASSYPPGALGQPQHF.

CDR3 DNA: TGTGCCGGCACCCCCAGACTAGCGGGGGAACAAGAGACCCAGTACTTC. It codes for CAGTPRLAGEQETQYF. The V and J genes are TRBV11-1 and TRBJ2-5; 12 nucleotides line up with TRBD2. Trimming at V came to 11 bases and at J to 2 bases, leaving 12 bases not matched to a gene. CDR3 size: 16 residues. Germline values: CDR1 SGHAT, CDR2 FQDESV (reference sequence).

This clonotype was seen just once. The CDR3 reads CASWGPGQGKKTQYF. The DNA of the CDR3 is TGTGCCAGCTGGGGGCCGGGACAGGGGAAGAAGACCCAGTACTTC. The rearrangement links TRBV6-2 or TRBV6-3 to TRBJ2-5; TRBD1 matches 10 bases. The length of the CDR3 is 15 residues. V lost 8 bases to trimming and J lost 6 bases; unmatched junction nucleotides: 12. Germline V gene sequence: CDR1 MNHEY, CDR2 SVGEGT.